This T cell receptor (beta chain) originates from a study of cytomegalovirus exposure and HLA in healthy donors. With respect to this clone: Antigen specificity is unknown.

V lost 1 base and J 7 bases, leaving 13 bases between the germline ends. This CDR3 comprises 14 residues. Per germline, CDR1 MGHRA and CDR2 YSYEKL. Notes on the study in general: Later analysis showed most CMV-associated TCR beta chains appearing HLA-restricted. There was a cluster of highly shared sequence variants that was likely a sequencing artifact.

Samples came from healthy bone marrow donors. PCR involved 60 Vbeta and 13 Jbeta primers. TCRdb keeps only in-frame clones here, not all; method: immunoSEQ multiplex PCR. This sample yields some 160,000 clones, of which around 81% are seen a single time; 5.7% belongs to the top ten. The receptor comes from a man aged 40-49 years in good health and CMV-seronegative. This chain uses TRBV4-1 with TRBJ1-1; TRBD1 might be the D (6 bases). Sequencing was performed on PBMCs. The CDR3 region has the DNA TGCGCCAGCAGCCAAGCTCAGGGAGGGGGTGAAGCTTTCTTT. Translation: CASSQAQGGGEAFF.